Below are 26 T cell receptor beta chains sequenced from a single sample in a study of blood T cell repertoires in COVID-19. Here immunoSEQ multiplex PCR was the method, and the copy in TCRdb shows in-frame clones only, minus some. The sample has about 200,000 clones; 88% are singletons. Material: peripheral blood. The receptor source for this set is a man between 18 and 35 years old with active or convalescent COVID-19.

This clone was counted a few times. This sequence joins TRBV30 and TRBJ2-7; TRBD1 is a possible D gene (6 bases). The germline V gene has CDR1 GTSNPN and CDR2 SVGIG (reference sequence). The CDR3 extends over 13 amino acids. V lost 3 bases, J lost 2 bases, and 11 bases lay in between. The CDR3 bases are TGTGCCTGGAGCGGGCAGGGGCCCTACGAGCAGTACTTC. It is translated as CAWSGQGPYEQYF.

This clone was detected only a few times. The chain is built from TRBV5-1 and TRBJ2-5; 13 positions agree with TRBD2. The V and J ends lost 4 bases and 2 bases, in that order; junction bases with no gene match: 5. CDR1 is SGHRS and CDR2 is YFSETQ in the germline V gene. The CDR3 totals 16 residues. For the CDR3, the DNA is TGCGCCAGCAGCACGGGACTAGCGGGACGACAAGAGACCCAGTACTTC. Its translation: CASSTGLAGRQETQYF.

The V gene is TRBV3-1 (or the pseudogene TRBV3-2), the J gene TRBJ2-1; maybe TRBD2 (6 bases). V was cut by 3 bases and J by 4 bases, with 13 bases left in between. This CDR3 region has 15 residues. In germline, CDR1 is LGHDT, CDR2 YNNKEL (reference sequence). CDR3 in amino acids: CASSHGSGFYNEQFF. The CDR3 DNA follows: TGTGCCAGCAGCCATGGGAGCGGGTTTTACAATGAGCAGTTCTTC.

This chain connects TRBV6-4 to TRBJ2-1; 13 nucleotides align to TRBD2. CDR1 is MRHNA, CDR2 SNTAGT, per germline. CDR3 size: 17 residues. V was clipped by 3 bases and J by 4 bases; unmatched bases: 6. DNA of the CDR3: TGTGCCAGCAGTGAAGGGACTAGCGGGGACCCTTACAATGAGCAGTTCTTC. It encodes CASSEGTSGDPYNEQFF.

There are a few counts of this clone. The rearrangement joins TRBV30 to TRBJ1-1; D possibly corresponds to TRBD1 (6 bases). Germline V gene sequence: CDR1 GTSNPN, CDR2 SVGIG (reference sequence). Trimming cost V 0 bases and J 1 base, with 6 bases left between them. This CDR3 is 13 amino acids long. The CDR3 bases are TGTGCCTGGAGTGTACAGGGGAACACTGAAGCTTTCTTT. Translating gives CAWSVQGNTEAFF.

This chain joins TRBV11-2 and TRBJ1-3, with TRBD1 matching over 10 bases. Losses at the gene ends were 5 bases for V and 2 bases for J; bases not matched to a gene: 3. This CDR3 is built from 15 residues. Germline CDR1 and CDR2: SGHAT and FQNNGV. CDR3 sequence (DNA): TGTGCCAGCAGCCCCGGGACAGGGGCTGGAAACACCATATATTTT. Protein: CASSPGTGAGNTIYF.

V usage is TRBV5-1 and J usage is TRBJ2-7, with 9 bases lining up with TRBD2. CDR1 is SGHRS and CDR2 is YFSETQ in the germline V gene. The J segment lost 6 bases and the V segment lost 2 bases, leaving 6 bases of the junction unmatched. CDR3 length equals 14 residues. The CDR3 here is CASSFAGGPSEQYF. CDR3 coding DNA: TGCGCCAGCAGCTTCGCGGGAGGGCCTTCCGAGCAGTACTTC.

This clone was seen just once. This sequence joins TRBV5-4 and TRBJ2-3; 9 bases map to TRBD1. Germline values: CDR1 SGHNT, CDR2 YYREEE (reference sequence). Trimming took 4 bases from V and 5 from J; bases not matched to a gene: 2. The CDR3 extends over 13 amino acids. The CDR3 protein is CASSLTGGDTQYF. CDR3 coding DNA: TGTGCCAGCAGCCTGACAGGGGGAGATACGCAGTATTTT.

J is TRBJ1-2 and V is TRBV20-1, with 7 bases that match TRBD1. The germline V gene has CDR1 DFQATT and CDR2 SNEGSKA (reference sequence). J gave up 8 bases and V 6 bases, and 6 bases lay outside the gene matches. There are 11 residues in the CDR3. In DNA form, the CDR3 reads TGCAGTGCCTTACAGGGGTTCGGCTACACCTTC. Its protein product is CSALQGFGYTF.

This clone was seen a single time. The rearrangement uses TRBV28 and TRBJ2-1, with a weak D call TRBD1 (5 bases). The length of the CDR3 is 14 residues. Germline CDR1 MDHEN, CDR2 SYDVKM. V lost 0 bases and J 7 bases, leaving 10 bases between the germline ends. The CDR3 DNA reads TGTGCCAGCAGTTTATGGACAGAAAGGAATGAGCAGTTCTTC. It specifies CASSLWTERNEQFF.

The CDR3 spells CASSLRSKNIQYF. CDR3 coding DNA: TGTGCCAGCAGCTTACGTTCCAAAAACATTCAGTACTTC. The chain combines TRBV7-9 with TRBJ2-4; D gene unclear. The CDR3 runs to 13 residues. Germline CDR1 reads SEHNR; CDR2 reads FQNEAQ (reference sequence). The V and J ends lost 2 bases and 2 bases respectively, with 4 bases between them.

This chain links TRBV7-2 with TRBJ1-2, with D unclear. The CDR3 length is 15 residues. Germline V gene sequence: CDR1 SGHTA, CDR2 FQGNSA. Trimming shortened V by 4 bases and J by 4 bases, and 16 bases separated the two germline ends. The CDR3 DNA is TGTGCCAGCAGCTCCGCCCTGGCAGGCCTCTATGGCTACACCTTC. This encodes CASSSALAGLYGYTF.

The chain uses TRBV6-4 and TRBJ2-1; the match to TRBD2 covers 10 bases. The germline V gene encodes CDR1 MRHNA and CDR2 SNTAGT. The CDR3 runs 15 residues. Germline trimming cut 5 bases from V and 0 bases from J; bases unmatched to any gene: 1. The chain's CDR3 is CASSPSGSSYNEQFF. For the CDR3, the DNA is TGTGCCAGCAGTCCTAGCGGGAGCTCCTACAATGAGCAGTTCTTC.

CDR3 coding DNA: TGTGCCAGCAGCTTGGACAGCCAGTATGGAAACACCATATATTTT. Translation gives CASSLDSQYGNTIYF. V is TRBV5-4 and J is TRBJ1-3; D gene ambiguous. This CDR3 contains 15 residues. Germline loops: CDR1 SGHNT, CDR2 YYREEE (reference sequence). The V end was cut by 0 bases, the J end by 3 bases, with 10 bases between.

The rearrangement links TRBV28 to TRBJ2-1; 12 positions match TRBD2. V shed 6 bases, J shed 0 bases, and the junction held 9 bases outside the gene matches. The CDR3 is made up of 18 amino acids. Germline values: CDR1 MDHEN, CDR2 SYDVKM. The CDR3 protein is CASRQGTSGWSSYNEQFF. Written as DNA, the CDR3 is TGTGCCAGCAGGCAGGGGACTAGCGGGTGGAGCTCCTACAATGAGCAGTTCTTC.

This CDR3 is CATLSNTEAFF. The CDR3 region has the DNA TGTGCCACTCTAAGTAACACTGAAGCTTTCTTT. The chain employs TRBV28 and TRBJ1-1; D is ambiguous. This CDR3 comprises 11 residues. Trimming cost V 10 bases and J 2 bases, with 8 bases left between them. Per the germline V gene, CDR1 is MDHEN and CDR2 is SYDVKM. Supplemented by reference TRBV28 and TRBJ1-1, the full variable domain reads DVKVTQSSRYLVKRTGEKVFLECVQDMDHENMFWYRQDPGLGLRLIYFSYDVKMKEKGDIPEGYSVSREKKERFSLILESASTNQTSMYLCATLSNTEAFFGQGTRLTVV.

The chain couples TRBV15 to TRBJ2-1; the match to TRBD2 covers 8 bases. The germline CDR1 and CDR2 sequences are LNHNV and YYDKDF (reference sequence). The CDR3 loop spans 16 amino acids. Losses at the gene ends were 8 bases for V and 7 bases for J; bases not matched to a gene: 16. Written as DNA, the CDR3 is TGTGCCACCCAAGTCCACAGCGGGAGCATCGGGAATGAGCAGTTCTTC. This codes for CATQVHSGSIGNEQFF.

This chain connects TRBV5-8 to TRBJ1-6; no clear D gene. CDR1 SGHTS and CDR2 YDEGEE come from the germline V gene. The V end lost 0 bases, the J end lost 7 bases, and 8 bases lay between the germline ends. The CDR3 runs 14 residues. DNA of the CDR3: TGTGCCAGCAGCTTGGGGGCCCGAAATTCACCCCTCCACTTT. Its translation: CASSLGARNSPLHF.

The CDR3 region has the DNA TGTGCTAGTGGTTCCACAGGAACAGGGTGGGGCGAGCAGTACTTC. Translation gives CASGSTGTGWGEQYF. The rearrangement uses TRBV12-5 and TRBJ2-7; D possibly corresponds to TRBD1 (6 bases). Germline CDR1 reads LGHNT; CDR2 reads FRNRAP. The CDR3 is 15 residues long. The germline V and J ends were trimmed by 4 bases and 6 bases, with 19 bases remaining between them.

This clone was detected only once. This specimen includes other DNA sequences encoding the same CDR3. This rearrangement joins TRBV6-5 to TRBJ2-7, with 8 bases aligning to TRBD1. V lost 2 bases to trimming and J lost 1 base; unmatched junction nucleotides: 4. Germline V gene lookup returns CDR1 MNHEY and CDR2 SVGAGI. There are 15 residues in the CDR3. CDR3 coding DNA: TGTGCCAGCAGTTACGGGACAGGAGGGTCCTACGAGCAGTACTTC. It yields the protein CASSYGTGGSYEQYF.

The rearrangement uses TRBV5-1 and TRBJ1-2; no firm D call. The V gene's germline CDR1 is SGHRS and CDR2 YFSETQ. The CDR3 has 15 amino acids. V gave up 4 bases and J gave up 8 bases, with 21 bases separating them. The CDR3 DNA is TGCGCCAGCAGCGGTCAGGAAAGAGATGCAGGCGGCTACACCTTC. Translation gives CASSGQERDAGGYTF. Using reference TRBV5-1 and TRBJ1-2 for the parts outside the CDR3, the full variable domain is KAGVTQTPRYLIKTRGQQVTLSCSPISGHRSVSWYQQTPGQGLQFLFEYFSETQRNKGNFPGRFSGRQFSNSRSEMNVSTLELGDSALYLCASSGQERDAGGYTFGSGTRLTVV.

V is TRBV10-2 and J is TRBJ1-1, with 11 bases lining up with TRBD1. Germline values: CDR1 WSHSY, CDR2 SAAADI. The length of the CDR3 is 12 residues. J was trimmed by 11 bases and V by 6 bases; bases with no gene match: 5. The CDR3, as DNA: TGCGCCAGCAGCCCGGACAGGGGGCTGGCTTTCTTT. Amino acid sequence: CASSPDRGLAFF.

The rearrangement joins TRBV9 to TRBJ2-2, with 9 nucleotides matching TRBD1. The CDR3 runs 13 residues. The trim removed 10 bases at V and 4 bases at J, leaving 5 bases unmatched. Germline CDR1 SGDLS, CDR2 YYNGEE. The CDR3 protein is CAGGQGTTGELFF. CDR3 in DNA: TGTGCCGGGGGACAGGGCACCACCGGGGAGCTGTTTTTT.

Only one count was recorded for this clone. The V gene is TRBV5-1, the J gene TRBJ2-6; 11 bases map to TRBD2. V lost 1 base to trimming and J lost 0 bases; unmatched junction nucleotides: 9. This CDR3 is 20 amino acids long. Germline V gene sequence: CDR1 SGHRS, CDR2 YFSETQ. The CDR3 DNA is TGCGCCAGCAGCTTGATTCGAGGGCTAGCGGGGGGCTCTGGGGCCAACGTCCTGACTTTC. Its translation: CASSLIRGLAGGSGANVLTF.

J is TRBJ2-1 and V is TRBV20-1; a weak D match, TRBD2 (5 bases). The CDR3 loop spans 11 amino acids. Trimming took off 1 base at V and 10 bases at J, with 8 bases between the two ends. CDR1 and CDR2 (germline): DFQATT, SNEGSKA (reference sequence). The CDR3 sequence: CSARGGVEQFF. The CDR3 nucleotides read TGCAGTGCTAGAGGGGGAGTGGAGCAGTTCTTC.

The V and J genes are TRBV6-5 and TRBJ2-7; 12 bases map to TRBD2. The CDR3 runs 15 residues. J gave up 4 bases and V 6 bases, and 7 bases lay outside the gene matches. Germline CDR1 reads MNHEY; CDR2 reads SVGAGI. The CDR3 protein is CASRPRTSGNYEQYF. The CDR3 DNA is TGTGCCAGCAGACCCAGGACTAGCGGGAATTACGAGCAGTACTTC.